This is a list of T cell receptor beta chains from one sample in a study of cytomegalovirus exposure and HLA in healthy donors. Some clones are missing from TCRdb's copy, which holds only in-frame ones; the method was immunoSEQ multiplex PCR. The sample yields 150,000 to 200,000 clones, 60% to 85% seen once. Material for sequencing was PBMCs. The receptors come from a man aged 18 to 35 in good health and CMV-seronegative. The CDR3 runs from the conserved cysteine through the conserved F or W. The D gene is left open where the match is weak. Part of the rows lack a size; the others show once, few, many or a class for expanded clones.

.	TRBV11-3	.	TRBJ2-7	TGTGCCAGCAGCTTAGTCCCCCGGGGGGAGCAGTACTTC	CASSLVPRGEQYF
.	TRBV4-2	TRBD1	TRBJ2-7	TGTGCCAGCAGCCAAGGGACAGGGCTTTACGAGCAGTACTTC	CASSQGTGLYEQYF
.	TRBV9	TRBD2	TRBJ2-7	TGTGCCAGCAGCGTCTCAGCGGGAGTCGACGAGCAGTACTTC	CASSVSAGVDEQYF
.	TRBV5-1	TRBD2	TRBJ2-1	TGCGCCAGCAGCTTCGAACTAGCGGGAGTAAGCTCCTACAATGAGCAGTTCTTC	CASSFELAGVSSYNEQFF
.	TRBV19	.	TRBJ1-5	TGTGCCAGTAGTATAGTGACAGACAGCAATCAGCCCCAGCATTTT	CASSIVTDSNQPQHF
.	TRBV11-2	.	TRBJ1-6	TGTGCCAGCAGCGCGAATTCACCCCTCCACTTT	CASSANSPLHF
few	TRBV6-1	TRBD1	TRBJ1-5	TGTGCCAGCAGTTGGACAGGGGGACAGCCCCAGCATTTT	CASSWTGGQPQHF
once	TRBV27	.	TRBJ2-3	TGTGCCAGCAGTTTCTATAGCACAGATACGCAGTATTTT	CASSFYSTDTQYF
.	TRBV19	TRBD2	TRBJ2-5	TGTGCCAGTAGTATTCAGGGTAGCGGGAGGTGGATGGAGACCCAGTACTTC	CASSIQGSGRWMETQYF
.	TRBV19	.	TRBJ1-1	TGTGCCAGTAGTATTGCGGTTATGAACACTGAAGCTTTCTTT	CASSIAVMNTEAFF
.	TRBV5-1	TRBD2	TRBJ2-3	TGCGCCAGCAGCTTGGCCCTAGCGGGGGGGCCGGGGGATACGCAGTATTTT	CASSLALAGGPGDTQYF
.	TRBV7-2	.	TRBJ1-4	TGTGCCAGCAGCCGGGAGGGTGCGACCGAAAAACTGTTTTTT	CASSREGATEKLFF
once	TRBV18	.	TRBJ2-3	TGTACCAGCTCACCACGCCAGGGGAGCACAGATACGCAGTATTTT	CTSSPRQGSTDTQYF
.	TRBV28	.	TRBJ1-1	TGTGCCAGCAGTTTATATTCCCCAGGGCCTAACACTGAAGCTTTCTTT	CASSLYSPGPNTEAFF
.	TRBV28	.	TRBJ1-5	TGTGCCAGCAGCCCCCTGAGGGACCAGCATTTT	CASSPLRDQHF
.	TRBV9	TRBD1	TRBJ2-2	TGTGCCAGCAGCGTCGGGACAGGGTTCTCGGGCGGGGAGCTGTTTTTT	CASSVGTGFSGGELFF
.	TRBV15	.	TRBJ1-2	TGTGCCACAGGAGAATGGGGGGACTATGGCTACACCTTC	CATGEWGDYGYTF
.	TRBV9	TRBD1	TRBJ2-2	TGTGCCAGCAGCGCGACAGGGTGGGGAACCGGGGAGCTGTTTTTT	CASSATGWGTGELFF
few	TRBV6-6	TRBD1	TRBJ1-3	TGTGCCAGCAGACCGGGACAGCGAGGAAACACCATATATTTT	CASRPGQRGNTIYF
.	TRBV27	TRBD2	TRBJ2-1	TGTGCCAGCAGTTCGGGGACTAGCGGGGGGGCAGGGGAGCAGTTCTTC	CASSSGTSGGAGEQFF
.	TRBV15	TRBD1	TRBJ1-5	TGTGCCACCAGCAGAGGACCAGGGGGCGATCAGCCCCAGCATTTT	CATSRGPGGDQPQHF
.	TRBV5-6	TRBD2	TRBJ2-1	TGTGCCAGCAGCTGGAGTGGAAGCGGGAGTCTCTACAATGAGCAGTTCTTC	CASSWSGSGSLYNEQFF
.	TRBV7-9	TRBD1	TRBJ1-2	TGTGCCAGCAGTTTCACCCAGGGGGCCTATGGCTACACCTTC	CASSFTQGAYGYTF
few	TRBV6-1	TRBD1	TRBJ1-1	TGTGCCAGCAGCTCCGGGACAGCGAACACTGAAGCTTTCTTT	CASSSGTANTEAFF
.	TRBV4-1	.	TRBJ1-2	TGCGCCAGCAGCCAAGTTGGCAACTATGGCTACACCTTC	CASSQVGNYGYTF
.	TRBV28	.	TRBJ2-2	TGTGCCAGCGGGAGATCGGGACTTCCCGCCGGGGAGCTGTTTTTT	CASGRSGLPAGELFF
.	TRBV27	.	TRBJ2-7	TGTGCCAGCAGTTTAAGGCAGGGTGTGCTAACCTACGAGCAGTACTTC	CASSLRQGVLTYEQYF
.	TRBV11-3	TRBD2	TRBJ2-2	TGTGCCTCTAGCGGATTTGACACCGGGGAGCTGTTTTTT	CASSGFDTGELFF
.	TRBV6-6	.	TRBJ1-2	TGTGCCAGCAGTTACTCTAGTGTAGCAATCTATGGCTACACCTTC	CASSYSSVAIYGYTF
.	TRBV25-1	TRBD1	TRBJ1-4	TGTGCCAGCAGTGACCCAGACAGGGGAGGAGAAAAACTGTTTTTT	CASSDPDRGGEKLFF
few	TRBV5-4	.	TRBJ1-2	TGTGCCAGCAGCTTGGTCGAGGTGACTGGCTACACCTTC	CASSLVEVTGYTF
once	TRBV9	TRBD1	TRBJ1-1	TGTGCCAGCAGCGTAGACCCCCCCGGGACAGTGAACACTGAAGCTTTCTTT	CASSVDPPGTVNTEAFF
.	TRBV25-1	.	TRBJ1-5	TGTGCCAGCAGTGGACAGGGCAATCAGCCCCAGCATTTT	CASSGQGNQPQHF
.	TRBV5-8	TRBD2	TRBJ2-3	TGTGCCAGCAGCTGGATGGAGGGTCTAGCGGGGGGGCCTCGCACAGATACGCAGTATTTT	CASSWMEGLAGGPRTDTQYF
.	TRBV11-2	.	TRBJ2-5	TGTGCCAGCAGTCATGACATACAAGAGACCCAGTACTTC	CASSHDIQETQYF
.	TRBV5-1	TRBD1	TRBJ2-5	TGCGCCAGCAGTCAGGGACAGGGCGGGTTTGAGACCCAGTACTTC	CASSQGQGGFETQYF
few	TRBV5-8	.	TRBJ2-7	TGTGCCAGCAGCTTGGTTGCTAGGCCGTACGAGCAGTACTTC	CASSLVARPYEQYF
once	TRBV19	.	TRBJ1-2	TGTGCCAGTAGGCAGGGGAACTATGGCTACACCTTC	CASRQGNYGYTF
.	TRBV5-1	.	TRBJ2-7	TGCGCCAGCAGCCTGGACAACGCTTACGAGCAGTACTTC	CASSLDNAYEQYF
once	TRBV7-3	.	TRBJ2-1	TGTGCCAGCAGGGGCAGCTACAATGAGCAGTTCTTC	CASRGSYNEQFF
.	TRBV29-1	.	TRBJ1-2	TGCAGCGTTGAAGTCCTGGAGGGCTACACCTTC	CSVEVLEGYTF
.	TRBV7-2	TRBD1	TRBJ1-3	TGTGCCAGCAGCCCCCAGGGGGCCGGAAACACCATATATTTT	CASSPQGAGNTIYF
.	TRBV28	.	TRBJ1-2	TGTGCCAGCAGTTTTGGGCAGATCCTCTATGGCTACACCTTC	CASSFGQILYGYTF
.	TRBV19	.	TRBJ1-2	TGTGCCAGTACCCCCGGGGTGGGGGCGCAGAATGGCTACACCTTC	CASTPGVGAQNGYTF
once	TRBV6-6	.	TRBJ1-2	TGTGCCAGCAGTTACTTACCAGGGGCTGCGGACTATGGCTACACCTTC	CASSYLPGAADYGYTF